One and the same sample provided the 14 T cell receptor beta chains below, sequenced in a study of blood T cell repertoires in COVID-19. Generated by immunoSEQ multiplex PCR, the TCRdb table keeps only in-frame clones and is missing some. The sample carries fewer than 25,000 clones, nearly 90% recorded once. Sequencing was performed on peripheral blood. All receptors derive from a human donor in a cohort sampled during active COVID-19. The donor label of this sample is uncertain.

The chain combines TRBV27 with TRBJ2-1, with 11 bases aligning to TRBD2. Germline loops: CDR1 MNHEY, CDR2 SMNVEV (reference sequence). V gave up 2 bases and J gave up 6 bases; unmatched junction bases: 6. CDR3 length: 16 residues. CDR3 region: CASSLEGLAGGNEQFF. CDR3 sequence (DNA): TGTGCCAGCAGTTTAGAGGGTCTAGCGGGAGGCAATGAGCAGTTCTTC.

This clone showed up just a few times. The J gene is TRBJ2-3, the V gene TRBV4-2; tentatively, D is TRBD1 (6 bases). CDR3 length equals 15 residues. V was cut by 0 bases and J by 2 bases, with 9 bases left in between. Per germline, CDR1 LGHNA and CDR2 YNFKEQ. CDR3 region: CASSQDYRVTDTQYF. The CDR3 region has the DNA TGTGCCAGCAGCCAAGACTACAGGGTCACAGATACGCAGTATTTT.

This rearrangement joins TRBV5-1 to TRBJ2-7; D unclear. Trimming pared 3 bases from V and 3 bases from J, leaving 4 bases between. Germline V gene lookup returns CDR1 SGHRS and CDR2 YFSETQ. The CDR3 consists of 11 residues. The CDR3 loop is CASSSVYEQYF. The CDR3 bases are TGCGCCAGCAGCTCCGTCTACGAGCAGTACTTC.

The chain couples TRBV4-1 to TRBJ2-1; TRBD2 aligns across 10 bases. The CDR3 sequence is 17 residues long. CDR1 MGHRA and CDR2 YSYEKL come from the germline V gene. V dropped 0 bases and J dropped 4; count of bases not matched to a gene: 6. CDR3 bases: TGCGCCAGCAGCCAAGATAAGGGACTAGCGAGTTACAATGAGCAGTTCTTC. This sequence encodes CASSQDKGLASYNEQFF.

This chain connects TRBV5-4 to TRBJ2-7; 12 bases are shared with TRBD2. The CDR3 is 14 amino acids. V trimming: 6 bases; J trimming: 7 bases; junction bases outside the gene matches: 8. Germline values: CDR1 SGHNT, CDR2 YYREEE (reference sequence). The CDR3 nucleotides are TGTGCCAGCACCCTAGCGGGAGGGCCTGGGGAGCAGTACTTC. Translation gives CASTLAGGPGEQYF.

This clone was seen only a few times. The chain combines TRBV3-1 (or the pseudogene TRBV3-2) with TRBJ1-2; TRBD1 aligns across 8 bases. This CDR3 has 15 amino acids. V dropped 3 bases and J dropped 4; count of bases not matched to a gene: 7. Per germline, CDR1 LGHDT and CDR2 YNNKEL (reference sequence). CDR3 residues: CASSHDGQGVYGYTF. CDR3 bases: TGTGCCAGCAGCCATGACGGACAGGGCGTCTATGGCTACACCTTC.

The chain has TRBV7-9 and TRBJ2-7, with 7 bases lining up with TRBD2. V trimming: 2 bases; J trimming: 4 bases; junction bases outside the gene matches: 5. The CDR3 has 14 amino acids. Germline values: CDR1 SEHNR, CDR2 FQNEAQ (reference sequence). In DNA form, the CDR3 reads TGTGCCAGCAGCTTAAGGTGGACTAGTTACGAGCAGTACTTC. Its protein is CASSLRWTSYEQYF.

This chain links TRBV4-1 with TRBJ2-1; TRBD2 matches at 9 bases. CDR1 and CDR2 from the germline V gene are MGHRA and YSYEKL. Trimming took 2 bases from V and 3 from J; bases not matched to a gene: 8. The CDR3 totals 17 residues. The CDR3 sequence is CASSQRTTSGVYNEQFF. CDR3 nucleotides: TGCGCCAGCAGCCAACGTACGACTAGCGGAGTCTACAATGAGCAGTTCTTC.

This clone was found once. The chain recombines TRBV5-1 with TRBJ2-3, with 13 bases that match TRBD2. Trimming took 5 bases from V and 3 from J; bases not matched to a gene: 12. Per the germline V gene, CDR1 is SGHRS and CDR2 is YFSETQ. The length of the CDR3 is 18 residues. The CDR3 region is CASSLTSGGTLRTDTQYF. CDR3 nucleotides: TGCGCCAGCAGTTTGACTAGCGGGGGGACCTTACGGACAGATACGCAGTATTTT. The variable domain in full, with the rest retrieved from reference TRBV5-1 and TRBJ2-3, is KAGVTQTPRYLIKTRGQQVTLSCSPISGHRSVSWYQQTPGQGLQFLFEYFSETQRNKGNFPGRFSGRQFSNSRSEMNVSTLELGDSALYLCASSLTSGGTLRTDTQYFGPGTRLTVL.

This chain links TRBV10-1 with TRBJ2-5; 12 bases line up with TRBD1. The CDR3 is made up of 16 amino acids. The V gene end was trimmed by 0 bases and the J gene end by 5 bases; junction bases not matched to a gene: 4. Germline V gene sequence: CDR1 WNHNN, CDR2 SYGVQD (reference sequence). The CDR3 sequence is CASSESGQGAFETQYF. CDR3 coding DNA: TGCGCCAGCAGTGAGTCGGGACAGGGGGCCTTTGAGACCCAGTACTTC.

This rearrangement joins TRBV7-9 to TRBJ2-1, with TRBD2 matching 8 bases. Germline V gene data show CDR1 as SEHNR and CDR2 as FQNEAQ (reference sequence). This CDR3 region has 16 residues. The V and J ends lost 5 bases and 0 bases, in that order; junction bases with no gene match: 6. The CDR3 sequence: CASSPRTSSSYNEQFF. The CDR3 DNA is TGTGCCAGCAGCCCGAGGACTAGCAGCTCCTACAATGAGCAGTTCTTC.

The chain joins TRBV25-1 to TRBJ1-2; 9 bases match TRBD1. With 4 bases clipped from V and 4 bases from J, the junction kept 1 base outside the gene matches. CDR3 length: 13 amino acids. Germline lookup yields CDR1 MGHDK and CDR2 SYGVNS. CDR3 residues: CASSAGQGYGYTF. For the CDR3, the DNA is TGTGCCAGCAGTGCGGGACAGGGCTATGGCTACACCTTC.

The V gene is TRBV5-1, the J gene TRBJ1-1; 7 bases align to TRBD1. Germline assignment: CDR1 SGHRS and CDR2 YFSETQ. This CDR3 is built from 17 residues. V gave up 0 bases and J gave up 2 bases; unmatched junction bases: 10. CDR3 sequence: CASSLAPPDRVNTEAFF. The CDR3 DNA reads TGCGCCAGCAGCTTGGCCCCTCCAGACAGGGTTAACACTGAAGCTTTCTTT.

CDR3 sequence reads: CASSTGFSNQPQHF. The CDR3 coding sequence is TGTGCCAGCTCAACAGGGTTTAGCAATCAGCCCCAGCATTTT. The chain combines TRBV18 with TRBJ1-5; tentative D call: TRBD1 (6 bases). Germline V gene sequence: CDR1 KGHSH, CDR2 LQKENI. CDR3 length: 14 residues. Trimming shortened V by 5 bases and J by 0 bases, and 8 bases separated the two germline ends.